Below are 4 T cell receptor beta chains sequenced from a single sample in a study of monozygotic twins with inflammatory bowel disease. TCRdb re-called the 5' RACE reads; one entry per CDR3 protein, DNA not given. In all, the sample yields 400,000 to 500,000 distinct CDR3 sequences. Sequencing was carried out using blood. Receptors originate from a human donor with ulcerative colitis or Crohn's disease, or a healthy co-twin of an affected twin (not recorded which).

The chain uses TRBV20-1 and TRBJ2-5; TCRdb's D gene call, TRBD2, goes unchecked for lack of DNA. The CDR3 has 14 residues. Germline CDR1 is DFQATT and CDR2 is SNEGSKA (reference sequence). CDR3 sequence: CSARGGGLAGSQYF.

The V gene is TRBV7-8, the J gene TRBJ1-4. Germline CDR1 is SGHVS and CDR2 is FQNEAQ. The CDR3 has 14 amino acids. The CDR3 is CASTGSLFKEKLFF.

This chain uses TRBV7-9 with TRBJ2-7; TCRdb designates TRBD1, a call that cannot be tested without DNA. Germline CDR1 SEHNR, CDR2 FQNEAQ (reference sequence). CDR3 length equals 13 residues. The CDR3 spells CASSAQGAGEQYF.

The chain carries TRBV6-1 and TRBJ2-3; the D gene TCRdb calls, TRBD2, cannot be checked with no DNA. This CDR3 spans 15 amino acids. CDR1 and CDR2 from the germline V gene are MNHNS and SASEGT. The CDR3 region is CASRGLAIVTDTQYF.